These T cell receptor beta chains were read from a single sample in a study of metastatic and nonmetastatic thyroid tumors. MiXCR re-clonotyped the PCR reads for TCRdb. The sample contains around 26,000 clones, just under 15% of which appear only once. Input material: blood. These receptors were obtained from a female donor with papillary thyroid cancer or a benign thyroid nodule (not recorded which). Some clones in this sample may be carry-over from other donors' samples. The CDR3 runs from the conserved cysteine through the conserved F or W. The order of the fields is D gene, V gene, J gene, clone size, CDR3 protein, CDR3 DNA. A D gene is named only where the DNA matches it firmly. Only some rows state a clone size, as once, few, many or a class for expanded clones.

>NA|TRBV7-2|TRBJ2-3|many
CASSLRADTDTQYF
TGTGCCAGCAGCTTAAGAGCGGACACAGATACGCAGTATTTT
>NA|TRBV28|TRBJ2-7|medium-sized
CASSFQGPYEQYF
TGTGCCAGCAGTTTTCAGGGGCCCTACGAGCAGTACTTC
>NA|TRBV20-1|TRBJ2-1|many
CSARVHPPGSVSSYNEQFF
TGCAGTGCTAGAGTCCACCCCCCAGGCTCGGTTAGCTCCTACAATGAGCAGTTCTTC
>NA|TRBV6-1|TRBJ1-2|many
CASRSSGGADGYTF
TGTGCCAGCAGATCATCGGGGGGGGCAGACGGCTACACCTTC
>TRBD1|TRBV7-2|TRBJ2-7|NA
CASSPRQGAYEQYF
TGTGCCAGCAGCCCTAGACAGGGAGCCTACGAGCAGTACTTC
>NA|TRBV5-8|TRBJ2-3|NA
CASTMAPAPSDTQYF
TGTGCCAGCACCATGGCGCCAGCCCCTTCGGATACGCAGTATTTT
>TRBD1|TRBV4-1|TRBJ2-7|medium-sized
CASSPEPAGQGLYEQYF
TGCGCCAGCAGCCCGGAACCAGCGGGACAGGGTCTTTACGAGCAGTACTTC
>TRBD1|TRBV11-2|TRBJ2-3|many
CASSLVVGTGDTQYF
TGTGCCAGCAGCTTAGTGGTCGGGACAGGAGATACGCAGTATTTT
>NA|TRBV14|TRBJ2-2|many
CASSLLVLAGELFF
TGTGCCAGCAGCCTTCTAGTGTTAGCCGGGGAGCTGTTTTTT
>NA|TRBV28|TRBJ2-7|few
CATKGCYRSYEQYF
TGTGCCACAAAGGGGTGCTACCGCTCCTACGAGCAGTACTTC
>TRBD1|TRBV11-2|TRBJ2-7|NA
CASSVRTGQYEQYF
TGTGCCAGCAGCGTCCGGACAGGGCAGTACGAGCAGTACTTC
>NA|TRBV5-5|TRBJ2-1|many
CASSLGLRVDYNEQFF
TGTGCCAGCAGCCTGGGACTTCGTGTGGACTACAATGAGCAGTTCTTC
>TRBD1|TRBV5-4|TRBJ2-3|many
CASSLGQTGDTSTDTQYF
TGTGCCAGCAGCCTAGGCCAAACAGGGGATACTAGCACAGATACGCAGTATTTT
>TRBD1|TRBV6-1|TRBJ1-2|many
CASCQQGTYGYTF
TGTGCCAGCTGCCAACAGGGGACCTATGGCTACACCTTC
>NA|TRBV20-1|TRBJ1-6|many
CSASRTFAGAKNSPLHF
TGCAGTGCTAGTAGGACTTTCGCAGGGGCGAAAAATTCACCCCTCCACTTT
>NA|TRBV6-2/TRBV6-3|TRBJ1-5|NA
CASSWSGSNQPQHF
TGTGCCAGCAGTTGGTCCGGGAGCAATCAGCCCCAGCATTTT
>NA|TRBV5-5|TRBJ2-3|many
CASSYRDSTDTQYF
TGTGCCAGCAGCTACCGGGACAGCACAGATACGCAGTATTTT
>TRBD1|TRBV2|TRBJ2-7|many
CASQQGAGYEQYF
TGTGCCAGCCAACAGGGGGCTGGCTACGAGCAGTACTTC
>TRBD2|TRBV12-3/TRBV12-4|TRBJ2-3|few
CASSLNGGGDYTYTQYF
TGTGCCAGCAGCCTGAACGGAGGCGGGGACTACACATATACGCAGTATTTT
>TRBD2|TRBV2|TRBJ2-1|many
CASSDGTSGKATYNEQFF
TGTGCCAGCAGTGACGGGACTAGCGGGAAGGCGACCTACAATGAGCAGTTCTTC
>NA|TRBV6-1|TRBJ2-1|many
CASKGGSYNEQFF
TGTGCCAGCAAGGGGGGGTCCTACAATGAGCAGTTCTTC
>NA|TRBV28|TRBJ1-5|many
CASSRDRSNQPQHF
TGTGCCAGCAGCCGCGACAGGTCCAATCAGCCCCAGCATTTT
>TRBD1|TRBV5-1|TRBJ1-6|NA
CASSKGTGENSPLHF
TGCGCCAGCAGCAAAGGGACAGGGGAAAATTCACCCCTCCACTTT
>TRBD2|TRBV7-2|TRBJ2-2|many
CASSSIAGNTGELFF
TGTGCCAGCAGCTCGATAGCGGGAAACACCGGGGAGCTGTTTTTT
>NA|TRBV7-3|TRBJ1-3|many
CASSWIQGNLLKGAGNTIYF
TGTGCCAGCAGCTGGATACAGGGAAACCTACTAAAAGGCGCTGGAAACACCATATATTTT
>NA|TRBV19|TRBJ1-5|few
CVSSMSENQPQRF
TGTGTCAGTAGTATGTCGGAAAATCAGCCCCAGCGTTTT
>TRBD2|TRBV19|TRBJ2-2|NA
CASSTHPGLEAGELFF
TGTGCCAGTAGTACTCACCCGGGACTAGAGGCCGGGGAGCTGTTTTTT
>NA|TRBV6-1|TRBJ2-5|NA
CASSEGGSVETQYF
TGTGCCAGCAGTGAGGGGGGTAGCGTGGAGACCCAGTACTTC
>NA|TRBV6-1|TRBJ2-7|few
CASSSGAFYEQYF
TGTGCCAGCAGTTCCGGGGCCTTCTACGAGCAGTACTTC
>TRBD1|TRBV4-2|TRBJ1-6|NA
CASSQDGTGRSPLHF
TGTGCCAGCAGCCAAGATGGGACAGGGAGGTCACCCCTCCACTTT
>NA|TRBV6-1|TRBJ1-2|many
CASSYAGGQDGYTF
TGTGCCAGCAGCTATGCCGGGGGGCAGGATGGCTACACCTTC
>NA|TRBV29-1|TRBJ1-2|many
CSVRSRVFEDGYTF
TGCAGCGTTCGTTCTCGGGTATTTGAGGATGGCTACACCTTC